The 10 T cell receptor beta chains in this list originate from one sample, sequenced in a study of CD8+CD57+ T cells in acquired aplastic anemia. Genomic DNA acted as the template from which TCR beta VDJ combination and CDR3 sequence profiling were carried out. TCRdb fed the reads into MiXCR, producing one record per CDR3 protein. The sample contains about 150,000 distinct CDR3 sequences, less than 45% of which appear only once. The sequencing sample was made of sorted CD4+, CD8+, or CD8+CD57+ T cells (not recorded which) from PBMCs. All receptors derive from a human donor in good health, serving as a control.

The CDR3 DNA sequence: TGCGCCAGCAGTGAACAATTCACTAGCGGGACGAACACCGGGGAGCTGTTTTTT. It codes for CASSEQFTSGTNTGELFF. The chain recombines TRBV10-2 with TRBJ2-2, with 10 positions matching TRBD2. Germline CDR1 and CDR2: WSHSY and SAAADI. J gave up 0 bases and V 3 bases, and 7 bases lay outside the gene matches. This CDR3 is built from 18 residues.

A word on this clonotype: A single base separates this from a much larger clone, so it may be a read error. V and J are TRBV5-1 and TRBJ1-4; D gene unclear. The germline V gene has CDR1 SGHRS and CDR2 YFSETQ. CDR3 length equals 14 residues. Trimming removed 0 bases at V and 4 bases at J, with 7 bases between. The CDR3 here is CASSLDGVNEKLFF. The CDR3, as DNA: TGCGCCAGCAGCTTGGACGGGGTTAATGAAAAACTGTTTTTT.

This clonotype was detected only a few times. This chain uses TRBV28 with TRBJ1-2, with D hard to call. V dropped 9 bases and J dropped 8 bases, with 10 bases sitting between them. The CDR3 has 10 residues. Germline V lookup: CDR1 MDHEN, CDR2 SYDVKM. The CDR3 here is CASFFGGYTF. CDR3 DNA: TGTGCCAGTTTTTTTGGAGGCTACACCTTC.

To note about this clonotype: The junction shows a germline mismatch at one end, possibly a read error. The chain is built from TRBV7-9 and TRBJ1-5, with a tentative D call TRBD1 (5 bases). Germline lookup yields CDR1 SEHNR and CDR2 FQNEAQ (reference sequence). There are 15 residues in the CDR3. CDR3 nucleotide sequence: TGTGCCAGCAGCTTAACCAGGGATAGCAGTCAGCCCCAGCATTTT. Its protein product is CASSLTRDSSQPQHF.

The rearrangement uses TRBV7-2 and TRBJ1-6; D possibly corresponds to TRBD1 (6 bases). The CDR3 loop spans 12 amino acids. The V end was cut by 4 bases, the J end by 12 bases, with 10 bases between. Germline CDR1 and CDR2: SGHTA and FQGNSA. CDR3 nucleotides: TGTGCCAGCAGCTGGGGGGCAGGACCCCTCCACTTT. It yields the protein CASSWGAGPLHF.

Notes on this clonotype: The junction and the germline gene differ at one end; a read error may be behind it. This chain uses TRBV10-3 with TRBJ2-7; D possibly corresponds to TRBD1 (5 bases). CDR3 length equals 13 residues. CDR1 is ENHRY, CDR2 SYGVKD, per germline. For the CDR3, the DNA is TGTGCCAGCAGTGCGACAGACTTCTACGAGCAGTACTTC. The encoded protein is CASSATDFYEQYF.

Many counts were recorded for this clonotype. The rearrangement uses TRBV5-1 and TRBJ1-3; TRBD1 matches 7 bases. The ends lost 0 bases at V and 3 bases at J; junction bases unmatched: 0. Per the germline V gene, CDR1 is SGHRS and CDR2 is YFSETQ. This CDR3 is 14 amino acids long. This CDR3 is CASSLGTGGNTIYF. Written as DNA, the CDR3 is TGCGCCAGCAGCTTGGGGACAGGTGGAAACACCATATATTTT. Variable domain in full (rest from reference TRBV5-1 and TRBJ1-3): KAGVTQTPRYLIKTRGQQVTLSCSPISGHRSVSWYQQTPGQGLQFLFEYFSETQRNKGNFPGRFSGRQFSNSRSEMNVSTLELGDSALYLCASSLGTGGNTIYFGEGSWLTVV.

This clonotype was recorded many times. V is TRBV12-3 or TRBV12-4 and J is TRBJ2-1; D is uncertain. Trimming shortened V by 6 bases and J by 5 bases, and 11 bases separated the two germline ends. The CDR3 is 13 amino acids. The DNA of the CDR3 is TGTGCCAGCAGCGTAAGTCAAGACAATGAGCAGTTCTTC. This encodes CASSVSQDNEQFF.

This clonotype has a count of ten or more. The gene calls are TRBV7-9 and TRBJ2-6; 12 bases are a match to TRBD2. CDR3 length equals 18 residues. Germline V gene lookup returns CDR1 SEHNR and CDR2 FQNEAQ (reference sequence). V shed 4 bases and J 0 bases; nucleotides not matched to a gene: 4. CDR3 protein: CASSSTSGRLSGANVLTF. CDR3 bases: TGTGCCAGCAGCTCGACTAGCGGGAGACTCTCTGGGGCCAACGTCCTGACTTTC.

The V call is TRBV15, the J call TRBJ1-5; unclear D gene. Germline CDR1 and CDR2: LNHNV and YYDKDF (reference sequence). V was clipped by 1 base and J by 0 bases, with 10 bases between them. CDR3 length: 16 amino acids. CDR3 in amino acids: CATSRVTRVSNQPQHF. The CDR3 nucleotides read TGTGCCACCAGCAGAGTTACGAGGGTTAGCAATCAGCCCCAGCATTTT.